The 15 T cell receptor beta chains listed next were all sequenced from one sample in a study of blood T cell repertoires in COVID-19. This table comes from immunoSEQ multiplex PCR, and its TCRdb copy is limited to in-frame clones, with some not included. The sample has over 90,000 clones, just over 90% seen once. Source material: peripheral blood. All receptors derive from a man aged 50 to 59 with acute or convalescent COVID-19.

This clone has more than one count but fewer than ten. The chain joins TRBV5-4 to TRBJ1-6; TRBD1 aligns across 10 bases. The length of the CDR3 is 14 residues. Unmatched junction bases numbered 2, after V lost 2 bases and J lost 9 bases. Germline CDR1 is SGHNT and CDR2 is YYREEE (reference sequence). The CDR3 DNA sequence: TGTGCCAGCAGCTTCCGACAGGGGGCTTCACCCCTCCACTTT. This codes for CASSFRQGASPLHF.

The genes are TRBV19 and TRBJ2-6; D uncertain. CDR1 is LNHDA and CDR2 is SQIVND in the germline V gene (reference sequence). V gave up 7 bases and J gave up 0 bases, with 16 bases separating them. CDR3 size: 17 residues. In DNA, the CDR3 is TGTGCCAGTACTCTCATGACTGGCGGCTCTGGGGCCAACGTCCTGACTTTC. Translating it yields CASTLMTGGSGANVLTF.

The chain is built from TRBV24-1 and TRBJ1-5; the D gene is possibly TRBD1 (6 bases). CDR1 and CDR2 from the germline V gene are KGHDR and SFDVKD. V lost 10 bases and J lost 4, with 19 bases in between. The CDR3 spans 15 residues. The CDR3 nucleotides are TGTGCCACGGGAGACCGGGACATGGGTAATCAGCCCCAGCATTTT. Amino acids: CATGDRDMGNQPQHF.

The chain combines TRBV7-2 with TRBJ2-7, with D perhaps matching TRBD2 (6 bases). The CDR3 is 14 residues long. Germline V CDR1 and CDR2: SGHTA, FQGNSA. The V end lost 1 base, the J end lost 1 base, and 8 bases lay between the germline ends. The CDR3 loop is CASSLGGGSYEQYF. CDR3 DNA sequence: TGTGCCAGCAGCTTAGGTGGAGGGTCCTACGAGCAGTACTTC.

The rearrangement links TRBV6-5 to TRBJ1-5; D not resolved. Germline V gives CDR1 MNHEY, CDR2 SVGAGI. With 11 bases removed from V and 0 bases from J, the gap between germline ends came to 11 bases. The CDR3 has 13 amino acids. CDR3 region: CAVRELSNQPQHF. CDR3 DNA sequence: TGTGCCGTACGGGAGCTTAGCAATCAGCCCCAGCATTTT.

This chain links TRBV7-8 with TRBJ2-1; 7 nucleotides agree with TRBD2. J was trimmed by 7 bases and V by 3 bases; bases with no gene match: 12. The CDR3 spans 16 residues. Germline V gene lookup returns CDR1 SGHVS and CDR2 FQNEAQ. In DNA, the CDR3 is TGTGCCAGCAGCTTTAACCCGACCAGCGGGAAAAATGAGCAGTTCTTC. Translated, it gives CASSFNPTSGKNEQFF.

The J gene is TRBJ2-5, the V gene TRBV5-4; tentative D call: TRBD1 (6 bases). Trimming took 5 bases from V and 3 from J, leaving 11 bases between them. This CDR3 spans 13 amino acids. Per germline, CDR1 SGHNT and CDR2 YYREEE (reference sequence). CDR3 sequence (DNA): TGTGCCAGCAGTTCCGGGACAAAAGAGACCCAGTACTTC. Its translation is CASSSGTKETQYF.

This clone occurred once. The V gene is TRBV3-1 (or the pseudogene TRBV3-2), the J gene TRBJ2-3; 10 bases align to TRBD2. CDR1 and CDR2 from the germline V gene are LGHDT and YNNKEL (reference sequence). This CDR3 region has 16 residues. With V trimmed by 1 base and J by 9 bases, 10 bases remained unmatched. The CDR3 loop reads CASSQAPSGRRQTQYF. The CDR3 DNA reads TGTGCCAGCAGCCAAGCCCCTAGCGGGAGACGTCAGACGCAGTATTTT.

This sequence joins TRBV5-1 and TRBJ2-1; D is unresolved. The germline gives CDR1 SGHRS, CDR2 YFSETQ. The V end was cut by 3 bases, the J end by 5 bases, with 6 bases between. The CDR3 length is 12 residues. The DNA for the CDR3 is TGCGCCAGCAGCTCAGATAACAATGAGCAGTTCTTC. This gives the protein CASSSDNNEQFF.

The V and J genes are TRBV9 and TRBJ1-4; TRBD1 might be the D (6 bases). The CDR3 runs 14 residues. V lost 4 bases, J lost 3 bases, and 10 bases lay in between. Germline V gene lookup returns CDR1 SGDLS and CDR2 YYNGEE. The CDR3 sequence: CASSNRASNEKLFF. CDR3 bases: TGTGCCAGCAGCAACAGGGCTTCTAATGAAAAACTGTTTTTT.

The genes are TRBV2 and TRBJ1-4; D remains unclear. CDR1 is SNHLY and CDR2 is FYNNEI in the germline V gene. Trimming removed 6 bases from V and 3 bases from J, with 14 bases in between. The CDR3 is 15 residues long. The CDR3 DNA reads TGTGCCAGCAGGGCGAGACTAGGTTCTAATGAAAAACTGTTTTTT. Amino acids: CASRARLGSNEKLFF.

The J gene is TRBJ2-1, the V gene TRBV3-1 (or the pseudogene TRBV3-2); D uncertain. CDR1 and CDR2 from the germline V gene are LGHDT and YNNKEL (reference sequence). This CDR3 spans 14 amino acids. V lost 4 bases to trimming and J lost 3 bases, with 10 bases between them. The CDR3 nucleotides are TGTGCCAGCAGCCTCGGAGCACTCTACAATGAGCAGTTCTTC. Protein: CASSLGALYNEQFF.

The CDR3 sequence is CASSQVGRLAGLTEGYEQYF. As DNA, the CDR3 is TGCGCCAGCAGCCAAGTAGGGCGACTAGCGGGGCTGACGGAAGGATACGAGCAGTACTTC. The J gene is TRBJ2-7, the V gene TRBV4-3, with 11 bases lining up with TRBD2. The CDR3 is 20 residues long. V was pared by 1 base and J by 4 bases, with 18 bases of the junction left unmatched. Germline CDR1 is LGHNA and CDR2 is YSLEER.

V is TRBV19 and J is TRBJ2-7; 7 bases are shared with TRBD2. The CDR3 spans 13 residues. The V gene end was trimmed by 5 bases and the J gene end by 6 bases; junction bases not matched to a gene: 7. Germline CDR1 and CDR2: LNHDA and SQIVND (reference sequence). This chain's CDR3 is CASSLWRESEQYF. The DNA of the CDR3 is TGTGCCAGTAGTTTGTGGCGGGAGAGCGAGCAGTACTTC.

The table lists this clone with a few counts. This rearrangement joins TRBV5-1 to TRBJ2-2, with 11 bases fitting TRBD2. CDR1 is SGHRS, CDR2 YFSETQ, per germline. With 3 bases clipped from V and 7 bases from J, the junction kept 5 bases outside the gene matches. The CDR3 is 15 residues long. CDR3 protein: CASSSTSGRVGELFF. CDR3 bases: TGCGCCAGCAGCTCAACTAGCGGGAGAGTCGGGGAGCTGTTTTTT. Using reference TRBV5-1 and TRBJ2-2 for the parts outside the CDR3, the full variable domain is KAGVTQTPRYLIKTRGQQVTLSCSPISGHRSVSWYQQTPGQGLQFLFEYFSETQRNKGNFPGRFSGRQFSNSRSEMNVSTLELGDSALYLCASSSTSGRVGELFFGEGSRLTVL.